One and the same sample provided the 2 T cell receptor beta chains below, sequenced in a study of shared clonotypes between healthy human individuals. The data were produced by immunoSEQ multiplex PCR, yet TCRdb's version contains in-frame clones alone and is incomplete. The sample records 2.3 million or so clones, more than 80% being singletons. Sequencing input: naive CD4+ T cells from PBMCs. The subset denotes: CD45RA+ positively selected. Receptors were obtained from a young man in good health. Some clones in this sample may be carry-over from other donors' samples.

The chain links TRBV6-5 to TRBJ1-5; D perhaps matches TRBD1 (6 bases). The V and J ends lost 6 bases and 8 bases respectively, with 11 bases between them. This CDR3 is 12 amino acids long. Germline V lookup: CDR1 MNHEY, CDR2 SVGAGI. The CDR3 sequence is CASRDRAKPQHF. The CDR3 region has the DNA TGTGCCAGCAGGGACAGAGCCAAGCCCCAGCATTTT.

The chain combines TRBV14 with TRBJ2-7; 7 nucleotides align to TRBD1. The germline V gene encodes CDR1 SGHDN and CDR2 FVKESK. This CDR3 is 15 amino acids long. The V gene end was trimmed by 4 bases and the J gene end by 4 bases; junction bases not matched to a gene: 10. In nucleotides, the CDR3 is TGTGCCAGCAGCCCCTCCTACAGGGGTTCGTACGAGCAGTACTTC. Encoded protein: CASSPSYRGSYEQYF.